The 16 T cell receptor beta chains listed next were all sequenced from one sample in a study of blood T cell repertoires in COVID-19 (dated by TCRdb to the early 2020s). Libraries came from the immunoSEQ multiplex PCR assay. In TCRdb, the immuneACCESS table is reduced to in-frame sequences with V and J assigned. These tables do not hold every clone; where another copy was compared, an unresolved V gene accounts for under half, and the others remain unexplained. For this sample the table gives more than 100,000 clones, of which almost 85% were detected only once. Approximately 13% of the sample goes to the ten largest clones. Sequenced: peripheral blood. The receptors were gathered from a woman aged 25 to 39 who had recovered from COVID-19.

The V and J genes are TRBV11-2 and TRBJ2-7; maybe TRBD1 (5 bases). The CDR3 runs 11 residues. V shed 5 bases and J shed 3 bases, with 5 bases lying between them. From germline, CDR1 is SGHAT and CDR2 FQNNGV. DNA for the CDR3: TGTGCCAGCAGCGGACACTACGAGCAGTACTTC. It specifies CASSGHYEQYF.

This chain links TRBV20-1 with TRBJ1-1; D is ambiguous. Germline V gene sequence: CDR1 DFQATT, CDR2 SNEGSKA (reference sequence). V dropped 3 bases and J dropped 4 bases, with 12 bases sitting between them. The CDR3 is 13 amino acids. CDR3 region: CSASGGVGTEAFF. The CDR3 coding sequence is TGCAGTGCTAGTGGCGGGGTGGGCACTGAAGCTTTCTTT.

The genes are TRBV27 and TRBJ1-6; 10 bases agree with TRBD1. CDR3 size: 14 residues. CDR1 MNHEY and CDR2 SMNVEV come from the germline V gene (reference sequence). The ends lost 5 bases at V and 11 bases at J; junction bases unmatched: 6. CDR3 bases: TGTGCCAGCAGTACGGGACAGGGGAGGACACCCCTCCACTTT. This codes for CASSTGQGRTPLHF.

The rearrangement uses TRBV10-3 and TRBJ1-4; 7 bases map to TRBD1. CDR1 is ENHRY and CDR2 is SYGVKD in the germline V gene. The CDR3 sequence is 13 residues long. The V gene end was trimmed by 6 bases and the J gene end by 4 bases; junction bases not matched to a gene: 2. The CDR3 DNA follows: TGTGCCATCAGGGGACAGAGTAATGAAAAACTGTTTTTT. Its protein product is CAIRGQSNEKLFF.

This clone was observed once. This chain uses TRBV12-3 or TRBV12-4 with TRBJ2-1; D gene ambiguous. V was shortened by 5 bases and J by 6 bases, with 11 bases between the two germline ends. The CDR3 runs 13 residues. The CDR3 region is CASSVTASNEQFF. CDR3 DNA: TGTGCCAGCAGTGTTACAGCAAGCAATGAGCAGTTCTTC.

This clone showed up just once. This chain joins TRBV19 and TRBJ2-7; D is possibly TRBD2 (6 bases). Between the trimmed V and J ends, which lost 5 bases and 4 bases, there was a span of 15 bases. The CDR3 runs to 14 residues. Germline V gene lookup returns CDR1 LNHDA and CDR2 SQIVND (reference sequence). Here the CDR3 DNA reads TGTGCCAGTAGTGCGGGACCGACATCGTACGAGCAGTACTTC. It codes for CASSAGPTSYEQYF.

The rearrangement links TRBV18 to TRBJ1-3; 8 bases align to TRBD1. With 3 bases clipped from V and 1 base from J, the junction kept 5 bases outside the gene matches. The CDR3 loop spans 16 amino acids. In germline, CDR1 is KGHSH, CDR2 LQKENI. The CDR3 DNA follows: TGTGCCAGCTCACCCGGACAGGGAAGTTCTGGAAACACCATATATTTT. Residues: CASSPGQGSSGNTIYF.

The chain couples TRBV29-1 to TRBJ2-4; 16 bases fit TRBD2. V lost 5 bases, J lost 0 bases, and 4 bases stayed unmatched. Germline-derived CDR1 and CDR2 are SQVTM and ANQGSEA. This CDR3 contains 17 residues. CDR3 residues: CSVSGLAGGVAKNIQYF. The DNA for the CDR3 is TGCAGCGTTTCGGGACTAGCGGGAGGGGTAGCCAAAAACATTCAGTACTTC. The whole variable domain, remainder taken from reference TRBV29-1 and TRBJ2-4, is SAVISQKPSRDICQRGTSLTIQCQVDSQVTMMFWYRQQPGQSLTLIATANQGSEATYESGFVIDKFPISRPNLTFSTLTVSNMSPEDSSIYLCSVSGLAGGVAKNIQYFGAGTRLSVL.

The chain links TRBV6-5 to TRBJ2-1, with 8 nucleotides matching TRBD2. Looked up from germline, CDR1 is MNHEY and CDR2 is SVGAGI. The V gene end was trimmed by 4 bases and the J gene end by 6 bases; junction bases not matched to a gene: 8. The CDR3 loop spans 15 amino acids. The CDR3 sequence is CASSLSAGEGNEQFF. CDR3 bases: TGTGCCAGCAGTTTATCAGCGGGAGAGGGCAATGAGCAGTTCTTC.

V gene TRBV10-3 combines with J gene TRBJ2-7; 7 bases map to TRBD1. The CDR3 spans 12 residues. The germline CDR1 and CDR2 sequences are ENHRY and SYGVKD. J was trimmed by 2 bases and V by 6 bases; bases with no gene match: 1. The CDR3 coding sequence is TGTGCCATCAGCGGACAGGCCTACGAGCAGTACTTC. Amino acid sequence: CAISGQAYEQYF.

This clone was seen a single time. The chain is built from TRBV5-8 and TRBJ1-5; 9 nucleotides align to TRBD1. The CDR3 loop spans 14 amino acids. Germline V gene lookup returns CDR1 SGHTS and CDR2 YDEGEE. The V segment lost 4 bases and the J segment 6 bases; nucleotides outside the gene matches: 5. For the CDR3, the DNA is TGTGCCAGCAGCCGCGGACAGGGGCGTCAGCCCCAGCATTTT. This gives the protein CASSRGQGRQPQHF.

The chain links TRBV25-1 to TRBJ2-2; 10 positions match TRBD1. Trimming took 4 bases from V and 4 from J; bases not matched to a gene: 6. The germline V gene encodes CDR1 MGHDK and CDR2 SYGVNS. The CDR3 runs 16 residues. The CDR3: CASSGRTGGATGELFF. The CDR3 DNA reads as TGTGCCAGCAGTGGTCGGACAGGGGGAGCCACCGGGGAGCTGTTTTTT.

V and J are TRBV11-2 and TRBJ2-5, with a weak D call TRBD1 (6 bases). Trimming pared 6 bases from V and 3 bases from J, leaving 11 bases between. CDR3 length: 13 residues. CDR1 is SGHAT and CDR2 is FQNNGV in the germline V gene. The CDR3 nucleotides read TGTGCCAGCAGATATACAGGGAAAGAGACCCAGTACTTC. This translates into CASRYTGKETQYF.

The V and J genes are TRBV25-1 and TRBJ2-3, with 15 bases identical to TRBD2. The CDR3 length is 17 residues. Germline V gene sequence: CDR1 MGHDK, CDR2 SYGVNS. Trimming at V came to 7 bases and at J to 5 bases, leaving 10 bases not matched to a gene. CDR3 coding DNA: TGTGCCAGCATAGGCATTTCGGGACTAGCGGGGGGAGATACGCAGTATTTT. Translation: CASIGISGLAGGDTQYF.

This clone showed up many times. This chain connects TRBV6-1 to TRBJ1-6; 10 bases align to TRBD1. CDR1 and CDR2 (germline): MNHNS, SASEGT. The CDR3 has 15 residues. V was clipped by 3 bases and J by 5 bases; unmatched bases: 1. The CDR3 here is CASSEGTGDNSPLHF. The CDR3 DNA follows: TGTGCCAGCAGTGAGGGGACAGGGGATAATTCACCCCTCCACTTT.

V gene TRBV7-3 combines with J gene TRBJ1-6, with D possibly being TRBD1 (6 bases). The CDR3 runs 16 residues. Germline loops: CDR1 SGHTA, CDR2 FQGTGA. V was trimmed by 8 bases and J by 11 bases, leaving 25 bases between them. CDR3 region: CASCTQWDKRQTPLHF. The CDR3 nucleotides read TGTGCCAGCTGTACCCAATGGGACAAACGGCAAACACCCCTCCACTTT.